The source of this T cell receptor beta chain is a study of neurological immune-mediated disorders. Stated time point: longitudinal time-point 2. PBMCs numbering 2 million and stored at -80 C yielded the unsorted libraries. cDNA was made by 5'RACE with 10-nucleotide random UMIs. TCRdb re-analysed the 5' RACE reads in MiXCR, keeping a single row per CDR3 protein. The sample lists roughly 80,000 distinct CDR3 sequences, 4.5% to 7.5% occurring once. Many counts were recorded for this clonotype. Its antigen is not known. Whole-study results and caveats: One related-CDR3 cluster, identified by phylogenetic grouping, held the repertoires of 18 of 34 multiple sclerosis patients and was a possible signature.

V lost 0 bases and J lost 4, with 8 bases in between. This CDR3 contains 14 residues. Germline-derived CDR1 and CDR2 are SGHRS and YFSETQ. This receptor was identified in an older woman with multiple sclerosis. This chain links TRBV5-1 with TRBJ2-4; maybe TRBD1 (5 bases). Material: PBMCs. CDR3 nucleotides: TGCGCCAGCAGCTTGGGGACATATAAAAACATTCAGTACTTC. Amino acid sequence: CASSLGTYKNIQYF.